Listed here are 5 T cell receptor beta chains from one sample, sequenced in a study of neoadjuvant anti-PD-1 for oral cavity cancer. Time point reported: after neoadjuvant nivolumab, at surgical resection. The data were produced by immunoSEQ multiplex PCR, yet TCRdb's version contains in-frame clones alone and is incomplete. Of some 14,000 clones listed, approximately 67% are singletons. The sequences come from PBMCs, collected after nivolumab (anti-PD-1) treatment. The source of these receptors is a person aged 40 to 85 with oral cavity squamous cell carcinoma.

The rearrangement uses TRBV6-5 and TRBJ2-5; D gene ambiguous. CDR1 and CDR2 from the germline V gene are MNHEY and SVGAGI. Trimming took 8 bases from V and 5 from J, leaving 15 bases between them. The CDR3 runs 13 residues. Here the CDR3 DNA reads TGTGCCAGCTCCCGTAAGCATGGCGAGACCCAGTACTTC. Residues: CASSRKHGETQYF.

The chain employs TRBV29-1 and TRBJ1-1, with no clear D. Trimming cost V 7 bases and J 1 base, with 10 bases left between them. Looked up from germline, CDR1 is SQVTM and CDR2 is ANQGSEA. The CDR3 is 12 amino acids. CDR3 protein: CSALWANTEAFF. The CDR3 region has the DNA TGCAGCGCCCTCTGGGCGAACACTGAAGCTTTCTTT. The full variable domain, rest sourced from reference TRBV29-1 and TRBJ1-1, is SAVISQKPSRDICQRGTSLTIQCQVDSQVTMMFWYRQQPGQSLTLIATANQGSEATYESGFVIDKFPISRPNLTFSTLTVSNMSPEDSSIYLCSALWANTEAFFGQGTRLTVV.

V usage is TRBV5-1 and J usage is TRBJ2-2; 10 bases fit TRBD2. The V gene end was trimmed by 6 bases and the J gene end by 5 bases; junction bases not matched to a gene: 7. The V gene's germline CDR1 is SGHRS and CDR2 YFSETQ. The CDR3 sequence is 15 residues long. CDR3 loop: CASTLAGERTGELFF. CDR3 nucleotides: TGCGCCAGCACCCTAGCGGGAGAGCGGACCGGGGAGCTGTTTTTT.

J is TRBJ2-5 and V is TRBV29-1; D not resolved. Between the trimmed V and J ends, which lost 2 bases and 5 bases, there was a span of 15 bases. The CDR3 is 14 amino acids. CDR1 and CDR2 (germline): SQVTM, ANQGSEA. The CDR3 reads CSVERVLGWETQYF. The CDR3 DNA follows: TGCAGCGTTGAAAGGGTGCTTGGGTGGGAGACCCAGTACTTC.

The chain joins TRBV14 to TRBJ2-7, with 9 bases that match TRBD1. The J segment lost 6 bases and the V segment lost 5 bases, leaving 5 bases of the junction unmatched. This CDR3 is built from 13 residues. CDR1 SGHDN and CDR2 FVKESK come from the germline V gene. CDR3 coding DNA: TGTGCCAGCAGCTACAGGGGGCCCCCCGAGCAGTACTTC. This sequence encodes CASSYRGPPEQYF.